These 27 T cell receptor beta chains originate from one sample sequenced in a study of monozygotic twins with inflammatory bowel disease. Using the 5' RACE reads, TCRdb records one entry per CDR3 protein without DNA. The listing contains around 200,000 distinct CDR3 sequences. Sequences were obtained from blood. The receptor set was obtained from a human donor with ulcerative colitis or Crohn's disease, or a healthy co-twin of an affected twin (not recorded which).

This rearrangement joins TRBV27 to TRBJ2-1; TCRdb returns TRBD1, unconfirmable since there is no DNA. The CDR3 covers 14 residues. CDR1 and CDR2 (germline): MNHEY, SMNVEV (reference sequence). The CDR3 loop reads CASSLSRGYNEQFF.

The rearrangement uses TRBV29-1 and TRBJ1-2. This CDR3 comprises 11 residues. Looked up from germline, CDR1 is SQVTM and CDR2 is ANQGSEA. The CDR3 is CSVEDGYVGTF. The full variable domain, with the rest looked up from reference TRBV29-1 and TRBJ1-2, is SAVISQKPSRDICQRGTSLTIQCQVDSQVTMMFWYRQQPGQSLTLIATANQGSEATYESGFVIDKFPISRPNLTFSTLTVSNMSPEDSSIYLCSVEDGYVGTFGSGTRLTVV.

This sequence joins TRBV27 and TRBJ2-7; TCRdb selects TRBD1, and the lack of DNA leaves this call unchecked. The germline gives CDR1 MNHEY, CDR2 SMNVEV (reference sequence). The CDR3 is 13 amino acids. The CDR3: CASSYRTGYEQYF.

The CDR3 is CASSFILKETQYF. This chain links TRBV7-8 with TRBJ2-5. Germline loops: CDR1 SGHVS, CDR2 FQNEAQ. There are 13 residues in the CDR3.

J is TRBJ1-5 and V is TRBV2; no DNA is available, so the TRBD1 call from TCRdb remains unchecked. The length of the CDR3 is 13 residues. Germline lookup yields CDR1 SNHLY and CDR2 FYNNEI. This CDR3 reads CASTRVPSQPQHF.

The chain uses TRBV6-1 and TRBJ2-7; lacking DNA, the TRBD1 call made by TCRdb goes unchecked. CDR3 length equals 14 residues. Germline assignment: CDR1 MNHNS and CDR2 SASEGT. The CDR3 spells CAAQGRTPNYEQYF.

V and J are TRBV12-3 or TRBV12-4 and TRBJ2-5; TCRdb's assignment of TRBD1 cannot be checked, as there is no DNA. The CDR3 is 13 amino acids. This CDR3 reads CASRGQGVETQYF.

J is TRBJ1-1 and V is TRBV12-3 or TRBV12-4; absent DNA, TCRdb's TRBD1 call cannot be checked. The CDR3 sequence is 16 residues long. CDR3 residues: CASSPGTGGVGTEAFF.

The V gene is TRBV5-1, the J gene TRBJ2-6; the TCRdb D gene call, TRBD2, has no DNA to confirm it. Germline V gene lookup returns CDR1 SGHRS and CDR2 YFSETQ. This CDR3 is 18 amino acids long. The CDR3 here is CASSLPGTVLSGANVLTF.

The V and J genes are TRBV7-2 and TRBJ1-5. The germline V gene encodes CDR1 SGHTA and CDR2 FQGNSA. CDR3 length: 14 amino acids. The CDR3 sequence is CASSLVSRQAPQHF.

The chain employs TRBV7-6 and TRBJ2-5; with no DNA, the TCRdb D assignment of TRBD1 cannot be verified. The CDR3 has 18 amino acids. CDR1 and CDR2 from the germline V gene are SGHVS and FNYEAQ. The CDR3 is CASSLAPATDWEKETQYF.

CDR3 region: CASSLVPSGGFQETQYF. The rearrangement joins TRBV7-9 to TRBJ2-5; the D call from TCRdb, TRBD2, cannot be confirmed without DNA. Per germline, CDR1 SEHNR and CDR2 FQNEAQ (reference sequence). The CDR3 covers 17 residues.

The chain combines TRBV5-5 with TRBJ1-6. The CDR3 runs 14 residues. Per the germline V gene, CDR1 is SGHKS and CDR2 is YYEKEE (reference sequence). CDR3 amino acids: CASSFAGRRSPLHF.

The chain joins TRBV6-1 to TRBJ2-7. In germline, CDR1 is MNHNS, CDR2 SASEGT. The CDR3 loop spans 13 amino acids. The CDR3 sequence: CASSEGSVYEQYF.

V usage is TRBV29-1 and J usage is TRBJ2-3; TCRdb reports TRBD1, a call that lacks DNA to check it against. Germline assignment: CDR1 SQVTM and CDR2 ANQGSEA. This CDR3 is 13 amino acids long. CDR3 amino acids: CSVDGTGAYTQYF.

The chain combines TRBV12-3 or TRBV12-4 with TRBJ1-3. The CDR3 is made up of 14 amino acids. The CDR3 loop is CASRDLSGGNTIYF.

J is TRBJ1-5 and V is TRBV6-1; TCRdb names TRBD1, which stays unverified in the absence of DNA. The V gene's germline CDR1 is MNHNS and CDR2 SASEGT. The CDR3 covers 13 residues. The CDR3 here is CASVGTINQPQHF.

The rearrangement uses TRBV10-3 and TRBJ2-1; there is no DNA to check the TCRdb D call of TRBD2. The CDR3 consists of 15 residues. Per the germline V gene, CDR1 is ENHRY and CDR2 is SYGVKD. CDR3 region: CAISDRTSSYNEQFF.

The chain links TRBV5-5 to TRBJ1-1. Germline assignment: CDR1 SGHKS and CDR2 YYEKEE (reference sequence). The CDR3 spans 11 residues. The CDR3 loop is CASSLGVEAFF.

This chain connects TRBV12-3 or TRBV12-4 to TRBJ2-3; TCRdb selects TRBD1, and the lack of DNA leaves this call unchecked. The CDR3 runs to 14 residues. CDR3 region: CASRRTGTTDTQYF.

This chain connects TRBV2 to TRBJ2-7. The CDR3 runs 12 residues. Germline lookup yields CDR1 SNHLY and CDR2 FYNNEI. CDR3 sequence reads: CASSVLIYEQYF.

V gene TRBV5-1 combines with J gene TRBJ2-7; TCRdb's D gene call, TRBD2, goes unchecked for lack of DNA. Germline V CDR1 and CDR2: SGHRS, YFSETQ. The CDR3 is 15 residues long. CDR3 region: CASSLGVGGIDEQYF. Drawing the rest from reference TRBV5-1 and TRBJ2-7, the complete variable domain is KAGVTQTPRYLIKTRGQQVTLSCSPISGHRSVSWYQQTPGQGLQFLFEYFSETQRNKGNFPGRFSGRQFSNSRSEMNVSTLELGDSALYLCASSLGVGGIDEQYFGPGTRLTVT.

The V and J genes are TRBV20-1 and TRBJ2-2; TCRdb lists TRBD1, though no DNA is available to test this call. The V gene's germline CDR1 is DFQATT and CDR2 SNEGSKA (reference sequence). CDR3 size: 15 residues. This CDR3 reads CSAREQGWETGELFF.

The rearrangement joins TRBV5-6 to TRBJ2-1; the TRBD1 assignment by TCRdb is unverifiable without DNA. The CDR3 spans 13 residues. The germline CDR1 and CDR2 sequences are SGHDT and YYEEEE. CDR3 residues: CASSTNGGRGQFF.

This rearrangement joins TRBV6-1 to TRBJ1-4. Germline-derived CDR1 and CDR2 are MNHNS and SASEGT. The CDR3 spans 15 residues. CDR3 amino acids: CASNFENKFYEKLFF.

The genes are TRBV14 and TRBJ2-3; the D call of TRBD1 rests on TCRdb alone, since no DNA is present to check it. Germline assignment: CDR1 SGHDN and CDR2 FVKESK. The CDR3 length is 14 residues. The CDR3 spells CASSQGGGRYTQYF.

The chain recombines TRBV7-9 with TRBJ1-6. The CDR3 spans 12 residues. Looked up from germline, CDR1 is SEHNR and CDR2 is FQNEAQ (reference sequence). CDR3: CASRSTDSPLHF.